A selection of T cell receptor beta chains follows, all from one sample in a study of blood T cell repertoires in COVID-19. Some clones are missing from TCRdb's copy, which holds only in-frame ones; the method was immunoSEQ multiplex PCR. The sample yields under 200,000 clones, roughly 87% seen once. Material for sequencing was peripheral blood. The receptors were gathered from an older woman with COVID-19, enrolled during active disease. Each CDR3 is given with its conserved first and last residue. Fields, in order: J gene, clone size, D gene, V gene, CDR3 length, CDR3 DNA, CDR3 protein. D genes are given only for firm matches. Clone size appears in some rows only: once, few, many, or a class for an expanded clone.

J gene: TRBJ2-2; clone size: .; D gene: TRBD2; V gene: TRBV5-1; CDR3 length: 16; CDR3 DNA: TGCGCCAGCAGCTTGGCACTAGCGGCGAACACCGGGGAGCTGTTTTTT; CDR3 protein: CASSLALAANTGELFF
J gene: TRBJ1-6; clone size: .; D gene: .; V gene: TRBV15; CDR3 length: 16; CDR3 DNA: TGTGCCACCAGCAGAGGACAGGCCTCCTATAATTCACCCCTCCACTTT; CDR3 protein: CATSRGQASYNSPLHF
J gene: TRBJ2-6; clone size: .; D gene: .; V gene: TRBV7-7; CDR3 length: 17; CDR3 DNA: TGTGCTAGCAGCTTAGCTGCGGCGGGTCCTGGGGCCAACGTCCTGACTTTC; CDR3 protein: CASSLAAAGPGANVLTF
J gene: TRBJ2-3; clone size: .; D gene: TRBD2; V gene: TRBV9; CDR3 length: 16; CDR3 DNA: TGTGCCAGCAGCGCCCACCGGGGGGGCAGCACAGATACGCAGTATTTT; CDR3 protein: CASSAHRGGSTDTQYF
J gene: TRBJ1-5; clone size: .; D gene: .; V gene: TRBV7-2; CDR3 length: 14; CDR3 DNA: TGTGCCAGCAGCTTATCAGCCAGGGCACAGCCCCAGCATTTT; CDR3 protein: CASSLSARAQPQHF
J gene: TRBJ2-7; clone size: .; D gene: TRBD2; V gene: TRBV20-1; CDR3 length: 11; CDR3 DNA: TGCAGTGGAGTAGCGGGACAACGGCAGTACTTC; CDR3 protein: CSGVAGQRQYF
J gene: TRBJ1-1; clone size: many; D gene: .; V gene: TRBV9; CDR3 length: 16; CDR3 DNA: TGTGCCAGCAGCGTAGCTGGGGCAGCCGAAAACACTGAAGCTTTCTTT; CDR3 protein: CASSVAGAAENTEAFF
J gene: TRBJ2-1; clone size: .; D gene: TRBD2; V gene: TRBV7-3; CDR3 length: 15; CDR3 DNA: TGTGCCAGCAGCCTAGCGGGAGCACCCTACAATGAGCAGTTCTTC; CDR3 protein: CASSLAGAPYNEQFF
J gene: TRBJ2-5; clone size: .; D gene: TRBD1; V gene: TRBV2; CDR3 length: 19; CDR3 DNA: TGTGCCAGCAGTCGGGAGTCAGGGGGACAGGTGGCGGGAAGGGAGACCCAGTACTTC; CDR3 protein: CASSRESGGQVAGRETQYF
J gene: TRBJ1-6; clone size: .; D gene: TRBD1; V gene: TRBV19; CDR3 length: 16; CDR3 DNA: TGTGCCAGTAGTCCAGACAGGGGAACCTATAATTCACCCCTCCACTTT; CDR3 protein: CASSPDRGTYNSPLHF
J gene: TRBJ2-3; clone size: .; D gene: .; V gene: TRBV9; CDR3 length: 18; CDR3 DNA: TGTGCCAGCAGCGTCCGGACAGAACTGGTCCTGGGCGCAGATACGCAGTATTTT; CDR3 protein: CASSVRTELVLGADTQYF
J gene: TRBJ2-2; clone size: once; D gene: .; V gene: TRBV5-1; CDR3 length: 17; CDR3 DNA: TGCGCCAGCAGCTTGCAACCGGGACTCACGTCCACCGGGGAGCTGTTTTTT; CDR3 protein: CASSLQPGLTSTGELFF
J gene: TRBJ1-2; clone size: .; D gene: .; V gene: TRBV3-1/TRBV3-2; CDR3 length: 15; CDR3 DNA: TGTGCCAGCAGCCCCCGTACGATGGGGGCTGGTGGCTACACCTTC; CDR3 protein: CASSPRTMGAGGYTF
J gene: TRBJ2-7; clone size: .; D gene: .; V gene: TRBV5-6; CDR3 length: 14; CDR3 DNA: TGTGCCAGCAGCTTGACAGGCTTAAACTACGAGCAGTACTTC; CDR3 protein: CASSLTGLNYEQYF
J gene: TRBJ1-6; clone size: .; D gene: .; V gene: TRBV27; CDR3 length: 13; CDR3 DNA: TGTGCCAGCAGTTTATCGAGTCGCTCACCCCTCCACTTT; CDR3 protein: CASSLSSRSPLHF
J gene: TRBJ2-1; clone size: .; D gene: TRBD2; V gene: TRBV7-9; CDR3 length: 16; CDR3 DNA: TGTGCCAGCAGCTTAGGTGGGACTAGCGGACTAAGTGAGCAGTTCTTC; CDR3 protein: CASSLGGTSGLSEQFF
J gene: TRBJ2-2; clone size: .; D gene: TRBD1; V gene: TRBV18; CDR3 length: 14; CDR3 DNA: TGTGCCAGCTCACGGACAGGAAACACCGGGGAGCTGTTTTTT; CDR3 protein: CASSRTGNTGELFF
J gene: TRBJ2-1; clone size: .; D gene: TRBD2; V gene: TRBV15; CDR3 length: 16; CDR3 DNA: TGTGCCACCAGCAGAGATCCGGGCGGGGGGGCCGGTGAGCAGTTCTTC; CDR3 protein: CATSRDPGGGAGEQFF
J gene: TRBJ2-2; clone size: .; D gene: .; V gene: TRBV11-3; CDR3 length: 19; CDR3 DNA: TGTGCCAGCAGCTTAAGTGGATGGGCCAGGGGCAAAAACACCGGGGAGCTGTTTTTT; CDR3 protein: CASSLSGWARGKNTGELFF
J gene: TRBJ2-1; clone size: .; D gene: .; V gene: TRBV11-2; CDR3 length: 18; CDR3 DNA: TGTGCCAGCAGCTTAGATTTAGGGGCGGGGATGGAGGACAATGAGCAGTTCTTC; CDR3 protein: CASSLDLGAGMEDNEQFF
J gene: TRBJ1-6; clone size: once; D gene: TRBD1; V gene: TRBV3-1/TRBV3-2; CDR3 length: 14; CDR3 DNA: TGTGCCAGCAGCCCGGGACAGGAAAATTCACCCCTCCACTTT; CDR3 protein: CASSPGQENSPLHF
J gene: TRBJ2-1; clone size: .; D gene: TRBD1; V gene: TRBV6-6; CDR3 length: 13; CDR3 DNA: TGTGCCAGCAGGGGGACAGAATACAATGAGCAGTTCTTC; CDR3 protein: CASRGTEYNEQFF
J gene: TRBJ2-7; clone size: few; D gene: .; V gene: TRBV7-9; CDR3 length: 12; CDR3 DNA: TGTGCCAGCAGCTCACAGGGCTACGAGCAGTACTTC; CDR3 protein: CASSSQGYEQYF
J gene: TRBJ1-3; clone size: .; D gene: TRBD1; V gene: TRBV5-1; CDR3 length: 17; CDR3 DNA: TGCGCCAGCAGCTCGACTACCCCACAGGGGCGAGGAAACACCATATATTTT; CDR3 protein: CASSSTTPQGRGNTIYF
J gene: TRBJ2-5; clone size: .; D gene: TRBD1; V gene: TRBV5-6; CDR3 length: 14; CDR3 DNA: TGTGCCAGCAGCTGGGGGGACAGGGTGGGGACCCAGTACTTC; CDR3 protein: CASSWGDRVGTQYF
J gene: TRBJ1-5; clone size: .; D gene: TRBD1; V gene: TRBV28; CDR3 length: 15; CDR3 DNA: TGTGCCAGCAGTTTATGGGACAGGTCTAGTCAGCCCCAGCATTTT; CDR3 protein: CASSLWDRSSQPQHF
J gene: TRBJ1-5; clone size: .; D gene: .; V gene: TRBV27; CDR3 length: 14; CDR3 DNA: TGTGCCAGCAGTTCAGGACTGAATAATCAGCCCCAGCATTTT; CDR3 protein: CASSSGLNNQPQHF
J gene: TRBJ2-4; clone size: .; D gene: TRBD1; V gene: TRBV7-9; CDR3 length: 16; CDR3 DNA: TGTGCCAGCAGCAAGGGACAGGGCCTAGCCAAAAACATTCAGTACTTC; CDR3 protein: CASSKGQGLAKNIQYF
J gene: TRBJ1-1; clone size: once; D gene: .; V gene: TRBV28; CDR3 length: 14; CDR3 DNA: TGTGCCAGCAGTCCCGGAGGGCCTAACACTGAAGCTTTCTTT; CDR3 protein: CASSPGGPNTEAFF
J gene: TRBJ2-5; clone size: .; D gene: TRBD2; V gene: TRBV5-4; CDR3 length: 15; CDR3 DNA: TGTGCCAGCAGCTTGAGCGGGGGGGTTCAAGAGACCCAGTACTTC; CDR3 protein: CASSLSGGVQETQYF
J gene: TRBJ2-2; clone size: .; D gene: .; V gene: TRBV7-8; CDR3 length: 18; CDR3 DNA: TGTGCCAGCAGCTTAAAAGGACTCTCCATTCTCGACACCGGGGAGCTGTTTTTT; CDR3 protein: CASSLKGLSILDTGELFF
J gene: TRBJ2-1; clone size: .; D gene: .; V gene: TRBV30; CDR3 length: 11; CDR3 DNA: TGTGCCTGCAAGACTAGGAATGAGCAGTTCTTC; CDR3 protein: CACKTRNEQFF
J gene: TRBJ1-2; clone size: .; D gene: .; V gene: TRBV5-5; CDR3 length: 16; CDR3 DNA: TGTGCCAGCAGCTTGGGGGAGGGGCGATGGGGCTATGGCTACACCTTC; CDR3 protein: CASSLGEGRWGYGYTF
J gene: TRBJ2-3; clone size: once; D gene: .; V gene: TRBV7-2; CDR3 length: 16; CDR3 DNA: TGTGCCAGCAGCTCCGGGAGTGGGGCCCGCACAGATACGCAGTATTTT; CDR3 protein: CASSSGSGARTDTQYF
J gene: TRBJ2-2; clone size: .; D gene: .; V gene: TRBV14; CDR3 length: 14; CDR3 DNA: TGTGCCAGCAGCCGCCACAAGAACACCGGGGAGCTGTTTTTT; CDR3 protein: CASSRHKNTGELFF
J gene: TRBJ2-5; clone size: .; D gene: TRBD2; V gene: TRBV28; CDR3 length: 16; CDR3 DNA: TGTGCCAGCGATAGGGCTAGCGGGAGTTCCGGGGAGACCCAGTACTTC; CDR3 protein: CASDRASGSSGETQYF
J gene: TRBJ1-5; clone size: .; D gene: TRBD1; V gene: TRBV7-2; CDR3 length: 14; CDR3 DNA: TGTGCCAGCAGCACAGGACAGGGATATCAGCCCCAGCATTTT; CDR3 protein: CASSTGQGYQPQHF
J gene: TRBJ1-2; clone size: few; D gene: .; V gene: TRBV14; CDR3 length: 14; CDR3 DNA: TGTGCCAGCAGCCCCCTCGGAGGGAACTATGGCTACACCTTC; CDR3 protein: CASSPLGGNYGYTF
J gene: TRBJ1-5; clone size: .; D gene: .; V gene: TRBV10-1; CDR3 length: 14; CDR3 DNA: TGCGCCAGCATCGGGGGGCGCGAGAATCAGCCCCAGCATTTT; CDR3 protein: CASIGGRENQPQHF
J gene: TRBJ1-1; clone size: .; D gene: .; V gene: TRBV7-3; CDR3 length: 15; CDR3 DNA: TGTGCCAGCAGCTTAGGTGGAGGGCGGATGGGTGAAGCTTTCTTT; CDR3 protein: CASSLGGGRMGEAFF
J gene: TRBJ2-1; clone size: few; D gene: .; V gene: TRBV9; CDR3 length: 14; CDR3 DNA: TGTGCCAGCAGCGCTCTAGACTCCTACAATGAGCAGTTCTTC; CDR3 protein: CASSALDSYNEQFF